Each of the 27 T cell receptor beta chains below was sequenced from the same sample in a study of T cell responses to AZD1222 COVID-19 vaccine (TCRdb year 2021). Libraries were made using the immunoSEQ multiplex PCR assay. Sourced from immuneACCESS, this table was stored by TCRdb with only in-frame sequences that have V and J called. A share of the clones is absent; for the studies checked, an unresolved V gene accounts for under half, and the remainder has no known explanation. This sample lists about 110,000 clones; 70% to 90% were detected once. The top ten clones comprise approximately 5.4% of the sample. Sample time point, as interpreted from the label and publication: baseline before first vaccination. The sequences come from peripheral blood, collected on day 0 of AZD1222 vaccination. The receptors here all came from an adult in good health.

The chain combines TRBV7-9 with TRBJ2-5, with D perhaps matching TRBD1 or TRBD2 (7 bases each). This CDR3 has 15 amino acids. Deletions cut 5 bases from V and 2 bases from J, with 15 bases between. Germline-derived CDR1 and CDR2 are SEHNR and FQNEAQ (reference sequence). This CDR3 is CASSRTQGGQETQYF. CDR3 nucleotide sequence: TGTGCCAGCAGCCGAACCCAGGGGGGGCAAGAGACCCAGTACTTC.

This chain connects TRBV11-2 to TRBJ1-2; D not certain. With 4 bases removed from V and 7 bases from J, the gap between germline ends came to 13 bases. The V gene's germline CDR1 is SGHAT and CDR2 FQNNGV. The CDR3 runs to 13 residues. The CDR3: CASSSKTGIGYTF. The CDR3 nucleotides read TGTGCCAGCAGCTCGAAAACTGGTATTGGCTACACCTTC.

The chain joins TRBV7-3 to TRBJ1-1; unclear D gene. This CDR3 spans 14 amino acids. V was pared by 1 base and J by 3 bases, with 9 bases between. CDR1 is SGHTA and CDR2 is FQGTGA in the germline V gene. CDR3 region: CASSLRGADTEAFF. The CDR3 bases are TGTGCCAGCAGCTTAAGGGGAGCCGACACTGAAGCTTTCTTT.

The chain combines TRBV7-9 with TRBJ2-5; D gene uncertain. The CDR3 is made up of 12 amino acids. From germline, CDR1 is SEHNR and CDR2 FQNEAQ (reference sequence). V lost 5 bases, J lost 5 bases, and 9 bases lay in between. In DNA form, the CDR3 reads TGTGCCAGCAGCCCTGGGTCGGAGACCCAGTACTTC. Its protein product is CASSPGSETQYF.

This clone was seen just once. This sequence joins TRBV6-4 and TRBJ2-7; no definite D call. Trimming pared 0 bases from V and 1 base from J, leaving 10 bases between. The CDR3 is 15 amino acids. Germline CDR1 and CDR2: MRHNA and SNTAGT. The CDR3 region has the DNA TGTGCCAGCAGTGACTCCTACTTCATGTCCTACGAGCAGTACTTC. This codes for CASSDSYFMSYEQYF.

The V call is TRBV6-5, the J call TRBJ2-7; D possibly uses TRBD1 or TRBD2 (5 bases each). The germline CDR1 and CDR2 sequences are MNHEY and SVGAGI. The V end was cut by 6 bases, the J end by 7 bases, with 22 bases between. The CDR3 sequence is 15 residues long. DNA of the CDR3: TGTGCCAGCAGCGGACCGAGACAGCGGCCTGATGAGCAGTACTTC. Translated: CASSGPRQRPDEQYF.

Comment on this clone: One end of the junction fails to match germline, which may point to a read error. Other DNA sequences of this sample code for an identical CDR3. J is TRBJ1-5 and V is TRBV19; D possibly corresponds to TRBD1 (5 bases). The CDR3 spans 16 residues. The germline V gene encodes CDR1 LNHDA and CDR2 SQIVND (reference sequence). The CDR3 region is CASSTMGLYSNQPQHF. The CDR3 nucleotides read TGTGCCAGTAGTACAATGGGACTTTATAGCAATCAGCCCCAACATTTT.

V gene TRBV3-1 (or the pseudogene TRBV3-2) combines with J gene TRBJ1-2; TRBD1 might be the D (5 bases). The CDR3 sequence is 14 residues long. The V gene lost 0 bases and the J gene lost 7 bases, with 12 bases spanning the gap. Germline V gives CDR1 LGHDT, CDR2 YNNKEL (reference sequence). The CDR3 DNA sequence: TGTGCCAGCAGCCAAGAAGGGGATTGGGGTGGCTACACCTTC. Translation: CASSQEGDWGGYTF.

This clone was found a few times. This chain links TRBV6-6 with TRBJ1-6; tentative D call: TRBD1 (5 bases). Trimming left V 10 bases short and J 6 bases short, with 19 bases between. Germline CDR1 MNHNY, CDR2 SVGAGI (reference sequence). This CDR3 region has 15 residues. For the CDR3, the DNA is TGTGCCACCGTTAAAGACAGTTCGGGTAATTCACCCCTCCACTTT. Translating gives CATVKDSSGNSPLHF.

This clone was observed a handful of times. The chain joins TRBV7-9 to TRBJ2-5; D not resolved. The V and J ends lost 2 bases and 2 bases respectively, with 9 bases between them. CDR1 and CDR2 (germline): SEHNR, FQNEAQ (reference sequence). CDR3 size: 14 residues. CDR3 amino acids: CASSLLSQQETQYF. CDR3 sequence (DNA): TGTGCCAGCAGCTTACTGTCCCAGCAAGAGACCCAGTACTTC.

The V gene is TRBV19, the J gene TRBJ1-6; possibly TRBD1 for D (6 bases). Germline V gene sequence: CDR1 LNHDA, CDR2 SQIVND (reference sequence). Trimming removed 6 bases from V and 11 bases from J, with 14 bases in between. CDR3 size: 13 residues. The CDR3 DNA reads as TGTGCCAGTAGCTTAGACAGGATTCCACCCCTCCACTTT. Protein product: CASSLDRIPPLHF.

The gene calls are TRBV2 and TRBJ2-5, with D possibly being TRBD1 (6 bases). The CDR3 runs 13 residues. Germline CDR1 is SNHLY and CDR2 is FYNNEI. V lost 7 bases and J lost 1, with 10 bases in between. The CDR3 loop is CASIQGRQETQYF. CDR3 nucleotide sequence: TGTGCCAGCATACAGGGTCGCCAAGAGACCCAGTACTTC.

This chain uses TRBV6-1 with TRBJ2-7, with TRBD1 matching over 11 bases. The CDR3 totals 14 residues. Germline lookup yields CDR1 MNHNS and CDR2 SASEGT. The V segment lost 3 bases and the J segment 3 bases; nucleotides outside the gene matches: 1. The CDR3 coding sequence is TGTGCCAGCAGTGAGGGGACAGGGGGCTACGAGCAGTACTTC. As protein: CASSEGTGGYEQYF.

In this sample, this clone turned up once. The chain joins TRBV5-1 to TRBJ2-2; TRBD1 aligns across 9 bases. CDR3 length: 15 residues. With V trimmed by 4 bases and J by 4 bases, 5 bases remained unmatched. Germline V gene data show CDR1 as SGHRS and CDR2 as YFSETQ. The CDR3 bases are TGCGCCAGCAGCGGAGGGACAGGGACCACCGGGGAGCTGTTTTTT. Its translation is CASSGGTGTTGELFF.

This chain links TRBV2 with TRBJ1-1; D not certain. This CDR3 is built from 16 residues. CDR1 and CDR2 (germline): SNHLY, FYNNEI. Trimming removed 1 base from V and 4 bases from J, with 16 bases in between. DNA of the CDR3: TGTGCCAGCAGTGAAGGGGTACGGGGAGGAGGCACTGAAGCTTTCTTT. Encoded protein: CASSEGVRGGGTEAFF.

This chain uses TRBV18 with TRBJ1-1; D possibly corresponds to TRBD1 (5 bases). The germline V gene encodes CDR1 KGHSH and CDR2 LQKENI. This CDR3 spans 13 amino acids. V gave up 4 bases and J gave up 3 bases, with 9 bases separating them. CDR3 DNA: TGTGCCAGCTCACGAGGGGCGGACACTGAAGCTTTCTTT. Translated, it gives CASSRGADTEAFF.

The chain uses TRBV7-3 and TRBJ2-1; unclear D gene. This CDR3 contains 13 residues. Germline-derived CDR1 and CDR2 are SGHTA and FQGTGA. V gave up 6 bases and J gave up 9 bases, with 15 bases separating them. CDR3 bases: TGTGCCAGCAGTTCACCCTCTAGAGGTGAGCAGTTCTTC. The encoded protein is CASSSPSRGEQFF.

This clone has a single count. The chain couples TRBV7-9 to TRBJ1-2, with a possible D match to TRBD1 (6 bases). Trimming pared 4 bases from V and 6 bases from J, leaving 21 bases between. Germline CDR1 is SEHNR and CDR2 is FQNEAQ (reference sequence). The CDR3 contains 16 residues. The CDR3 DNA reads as TGTGCCAGCAGCTCTCTTACTGGGACATCGCGGCATGGCTACACCTTC. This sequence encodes CASSSLTGTSRHGYTF. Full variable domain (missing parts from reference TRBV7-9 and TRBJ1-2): DTGVSQNPRHKITKRGQNVTFRCDPISEHNRLYWYRQTLGQGPEFLTYFQNEAQLEKSRLLSDRFSAERPKGSFSTLEIQRTEQGDSAMYLCASSSLTGTSRHGYTFGSGTRLTVV.

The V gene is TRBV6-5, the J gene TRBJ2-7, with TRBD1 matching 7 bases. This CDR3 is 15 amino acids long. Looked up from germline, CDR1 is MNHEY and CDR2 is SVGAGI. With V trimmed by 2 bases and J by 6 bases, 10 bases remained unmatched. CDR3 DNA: TGTGCCAGCAGTTACGTCGGGGTGACAGGGTCCGAGCAGTACTTC. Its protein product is CASSYVGVTGSEQYF.

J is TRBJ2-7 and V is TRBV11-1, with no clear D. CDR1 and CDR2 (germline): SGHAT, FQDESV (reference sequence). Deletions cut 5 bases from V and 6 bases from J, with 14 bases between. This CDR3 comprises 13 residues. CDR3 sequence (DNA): TGTGCCAGCAGCACCGAAGGTTGGGGCGAGCAGTACTTC. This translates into CASSTEGWGEQYF.

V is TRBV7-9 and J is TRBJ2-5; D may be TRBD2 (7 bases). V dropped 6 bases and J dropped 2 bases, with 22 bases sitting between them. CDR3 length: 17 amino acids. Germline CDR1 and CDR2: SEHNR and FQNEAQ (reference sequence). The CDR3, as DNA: TGTGCCAGCAGTTCCTCGGGCGGGGGCTTCGGGCAAGAGACCCAGTACTTC. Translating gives CASSSSGGGFGQETQYF.

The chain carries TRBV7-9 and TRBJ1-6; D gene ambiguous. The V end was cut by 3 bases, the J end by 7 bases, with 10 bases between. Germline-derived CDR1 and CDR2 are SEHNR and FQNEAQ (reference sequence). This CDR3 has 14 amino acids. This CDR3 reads CASSFTTANSPLHF. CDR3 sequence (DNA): TGTGCCAGCAGCTTTACAACAGCAAATTCACCCCTCCACTTT.

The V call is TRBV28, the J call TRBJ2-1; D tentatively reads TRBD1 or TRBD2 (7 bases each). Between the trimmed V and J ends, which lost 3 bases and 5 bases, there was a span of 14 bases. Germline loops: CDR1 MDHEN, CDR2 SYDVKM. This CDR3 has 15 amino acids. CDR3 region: CASSFLRGGDNEQFF. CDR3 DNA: TGTGCCAGCAGTTTTCTCAGGGGGGGAGACAATGAGCAGTTCTTC.

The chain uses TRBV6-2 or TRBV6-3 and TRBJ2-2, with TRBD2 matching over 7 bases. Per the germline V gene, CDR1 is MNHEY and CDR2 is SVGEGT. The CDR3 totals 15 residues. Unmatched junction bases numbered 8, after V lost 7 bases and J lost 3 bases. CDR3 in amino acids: CASTPGLLHTGELFF. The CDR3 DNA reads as TGTGCCAGCACCCCGGGACTACTTCACACCGGGGAGCTGTTTTTT.

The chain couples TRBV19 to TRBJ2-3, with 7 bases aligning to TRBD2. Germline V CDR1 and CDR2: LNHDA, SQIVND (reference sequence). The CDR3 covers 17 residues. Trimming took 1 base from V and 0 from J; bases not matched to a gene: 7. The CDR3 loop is CASSIAAGTISTDTQYF. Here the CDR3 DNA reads TGTGCCAGTAGTATAGCCGCCGGGACTATTAGCACAGATACGCAGTATTTT.

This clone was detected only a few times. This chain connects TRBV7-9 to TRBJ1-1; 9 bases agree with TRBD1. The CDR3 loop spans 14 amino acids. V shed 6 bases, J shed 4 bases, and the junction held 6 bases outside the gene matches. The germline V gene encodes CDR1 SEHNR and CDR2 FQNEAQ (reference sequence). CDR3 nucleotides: TGTGCCAGCAGATCCGGGACAGGGATCACTGAAGCTTTCTTT. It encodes CASRSGTGITEAFF.

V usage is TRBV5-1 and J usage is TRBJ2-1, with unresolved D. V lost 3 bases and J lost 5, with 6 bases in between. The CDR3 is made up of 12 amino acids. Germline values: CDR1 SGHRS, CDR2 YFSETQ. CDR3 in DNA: TGCGCCAGCAGCTCCTCAGACAATGAGCAGTTCTTC. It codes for CASSSSDNEQFF.